Below, 26 T cell receptor beta chains from the same sample are listed, as sequenced in a study of blood T cell repertoires in COVID-19. Some clones are missing from TCRdb's copy, which holds only in-frame ones; the method was immunoSEQ multiplex PCR. The table lists about 82,000 clones, roughly 80% of them singletons. Sample: peripheral blood. The source of these receptors is a man aged 60 to 75 with COVID-19, enrolled during active disease.

The chain is built from TRBV19 and TRBJ1-5; 7 bases fit TRBD1. This CDR3 spans 15 amino acids. Germline V gene data show CDR1 as LNHDA and CDR2 as SQIVND (reference sequence). Germline trimming cut 3 bases from V and 3 bases from J; bases unmatched to any gene: 5. The CDR3 here is CASSISRGLNQPQHF. In nucleotides, the CDR3 is TGTGCCAGTAGTATTTCAAGGGGGCTCAATCAGCCCCAGCATTTT.

This rearrangement joins TRBV9 to TRBJ1-4, with 7 bases lining up with TRBD1. Trimming cost V 4 bases and J 0 bases; bases outside gene matches: 9. This CDR3 contains 17 residues. Germline CDR1 and CDR2: SGDLS and YYNGEE. The CDR3 coding sequence is TGTGCCAGCAGCAACAGACAGGGAGGTGCAACTAATGAAAAACTGTTTTTT. Translated, it gives CASSNRQGGATNEKLFF.

The V and J genes are TRBV5-1 and TRBJ2-1, with a possible D match to TRBD1 (6 bases). V was clipped by 7 bases and J by 0 bases, with 8 bases between them. The CDR3 has 13 residues. The germline V gene has CDR1 SGHRS and CDR2 YFSETQ. The CDR3 region is CASWTDSYNEQFF. The CDR3 DNA reads TGCGCCAGCTGGACAGACTCCTACAATGAGCAGTTCTTC.

This chain joins TRBV15 and TRBJ2-1; weak D call: TRBD1 (5 bases). CDR1 and CDR2 (germline): LNHNV, YYDKDF (reference sequence). V shed 3 bases and J shed 8 bases, with 17 bases lying between them. The CDR3 covers 15 residues. The CDR3 DNA reads TGTGCCACCAGCAGGAGCAGGGCGGTCTCCGATGAGCAGTTCTTC. Encoded protein: CATSRSRAVSDEQFF. The full variable domain, in which reference TRBV15 and TRBJ2-1 provide the parts outside the CDR3, is DAMVIQNPRYQVTQFGKPVTLSCSQTLNHNVMYWYQQKSSQAPKLLFHYYDKDFNNEADTPDNFQSRRPNTSFCFLDIRSPGLGDTAMYLCATSRSRAVSDEQFFGPGTRLTVL.

This chain links TRBV14 with TRBJ2-7; D might be TRBD1 (6 bases). The CDR3 is 16 amino acids. Germline CDR1 SGHDN, CDR2 FVKESK. With 1 base removed from V and 0 bases from J, the gap between germline ends came to 13 bases. CDR3 residues: CASSQANRAPSYEQYF. In nucleotides, the CDR3 is TGTGCCAGCAGCCAAGCGAACAGGGCCCCCTCCTACGAGCAGTACTTC. Full variable domain (missing parts from reference TRBV14 and TRBJ2-7): EAGVTQFPSHSVIEKGQTVTLRCDPISGHDNLYWYRRVMGKEIKFLLHFVKESKQDESGMPNNRFLAERTGGTYSTLKVQPAELEDSGVYFCASSQANRAPSYEQYFGPGTRLTVT.

V gene TRBV3-1 (or the pseudogene TRBV3-2) combines with J gene TRBJ2-1; 11 nucleotides agree with TRBD2. V shed 0 bases and J 7 bases; nucleotides not matched to a gene: 8. Germline lookup yields CDR1 LGHDT and CDR2 YNNKEL (reference sequence). The CDR3 loop spans 17 amino acids. The CDR3 bases are TGTGCCAGCAGCCAAGATGAGAAACTAGCGGGGGCTAATGAGCAGTTCTTC. Translation gives CASSQDEKLAGANEQFF.

The V call is TRBV2, the J call TRBJ2-3; 9 bases match TRBD2. Trimming took 7 bases from V and 3 from J; bases not matched to a gene: 5. From germline, CDR1 is SNHLY and CDR2 FYNNEI. The CDR3 spans 14 residues. The CDR3 coding sequence is TGTGCCAGCAAAGAGGCGGGAGGGACAGATACGCAGTATTTT. Amino acid sequence: CASKEAGGTDTQYF.

The rearrangement uses TRBV9 and TRBJ2-5, with D maybe TRBD2 (6 bases). The germline V gene has CDR1 SGDLS and CDR2 YYNGEE. This CDR3 contains 13 residues. Trimming removed 4 bases at V and 4 bases at J, with 11 bases between. CDR3 DNA sequence: TGTGCCAGCAGCTCCGGGAGCGGAGAGACCCAGTACTTC. Amino acid sequence: CASSSGSGETQYF.

This chain links TRBV18 with TRBJ1-1; D might be TRBD1 (5 bases). CDR3 length: 13 residues. From germline, CDR1 is KGHSH and CDR2 LQKENI. Between the trimmed V and J ends, which lost 7 bases and 0 bases, there was a span of 9 bases. The DNA of the CDR3 is TGTGCCAGCTACCAGGGCATGAACACTGAAGCTTTCTTT. Its protein is CASYQGMNTEAFF.

This clone occurred once. The V call is TRBV2, the J call TRBJ1-2; 7 nucleotides match TRBD1. The CDR3 runs 13 residues. Germline-derived CDR1 and CDR2 are SNHLY and FYNNEI. V was clipped by 4 bases and J by 7 bases; unmatched bases: 6. In DNA, the CDR3 is TGTGCCAGCAGTGGTGACAGGGTCGGTGGCTACACCTTC. Protein product: CASSGDRVGGYTF.

This clone was observed a few times. The J gene is TRBJ1-1, the V gene TRBV13; 10 positions agree with TRBD1. V dropped 5 bases and J dropped 5; count of bases not matched to a gene: 8. CDR1 and CDR2 (germline): PRHDT, FYEKMQ (reference sequence). This CDR3 has 15 amino acids. In nucleotides, the CDR3 is TGTGCCAGCAGCCCAAGGACAGGGGGTGAGACTGAAGCTTTCTTT. This encodes CASSPRTGGETEAFF.

This clone occurred a few times. V gene TRBV19 combines with J gene TRBJ2-5, with D possibly matching TRBD2 (5 bases). CDR3 length: 14 amino acids. CDR1 and CDR2 from the germline V gene are LNHDA and SQIVND (reference sequence). V dropped 3 bases and J dropped 5 bases, with 13 bases sitting between them. This CDR3 is CASSIRLRGETQYF. The CDR3 coding sequence is TGTGCCAGTAGTATCCGTCTGCGAGGGGAGACCCAGTACTTC. Full variable domain (outside the CDR3, taken from reference TRBV19 and TRBJ2-5): DGGITQSPKYLFRKEGQNVTLSCEQNLNHDAMYWYRQDPGQGLRLIYYSQIVNDFQKGDIAEGYSVSREKKESFPLTVTSAQKNPTAFYLCASSIRLRGETQYFGPGTRLLVL.

This clone was detected only a few times. The chain joins TRBV23-1 to TRBJ1-1; possible D gene TRBD1, 5 bases. TRBV23-1 is labeled an ORF, and its function is uncertain. CDR3 size: 14 residues. Trimming removed 4 bases at V and 1 base at J, with 10 bases between. CDR3 bases: TGCGCCAGCAGTCGCGGGGCAGGGAACACTGAAGCTTTCTTT. Translated, it gives CASSRGAGNTEAFF.

The chain carries TRBV20-1 and TRBJ1-2, with D possibly being TRBD1 (6 bases). CDR1 and CDR2 (germline): DFQATT, SNEGSKA (reference sequence). V lost 3 bases to trimming and J lost 7 bases, with 12 bases between them. CDR3 length: 12 residues. The CDR3 DNA sequence: TGCAGTGCTAGTCAGTCAGGGGCTGGCTACACCTTC. It yields the protein CSASQSGAGYTF.

The rearrangement uses TRBV5-1 and TRBJ2-5; TRBD2 is a possible D gene (5 bases). This CDR3 spans 16 amino acids. Trimming cost V 0 bases and J 7 bases, with 19 bases left between them. The germline V gene encodes CDR1 SGHRS and CDR2 YFSETQ. In nucleotides, the CDR3 is TGCGCCAGCAGCTTGGTACTCGTGGGCGGACGGGGGACCCAGTACTTC. Translated, it gives CASSLVLVGGRGTQYF.

The chain is built from TRBV11-3 and TRBJ2-5, with D perhaps TRBD2 (7 bases). Germline V CDR1 and CDR2: SGHNT, YENEEA. Trimming removed 8 bases from V and 5 bases from J, with 9 bases in between. The CDR3 contains 11 residues. The chain's CDR3 is CASGGAETQYF. CDR3 nucleotide sequence: TGTGCCAGCGGGGGGGCGGAGACCCAGTACTTC.

CDR3 nucleotide sequence: TGTGCCAGCTCACCACCGGGGACAGCCGTTAATGAAAAACTGTTTTTT. This translates into CASSPPGTAVNEKLFF. The chain recombines TRBV18 with TRBJ1-4; 7 bases fit TRBD1. The CDR3 has 16 amino acids. V was pared by 0 bases and J by 4 bases, with 5 bases of the junction left unmatched. The germline V gene has CDR1 KGHSH and CDR2 LQKENI.

This clone has only one observation. The chain employs TRBV5-1 and TRBJ2-3; the match to TRBD2 covers 10 bases. The germline CDR1 and CDR2 sequences are SGHRS and YFSETQ. Trimming took 4 bases from V and 1 from J; bases not matched to a gene: 6. The CDR3 totals 16 residues. The CDR3 DNA reads TGCGCCAGCAGCCAGATAGCGGGGGGCCGCACAGATACGCAGTATTTT. Its protein is CASSQIAGGRTDTQYF.

This clone was detected a few times. The chain links TRBV7-8 to TRBJ2-5; 7 bases are shared with TRBD2. The CDR3 sequence is 16 residues long. The V and J ends lost 3 bases and 4 bases, in that order; junction bases with no gene match: 11. Germline V CDR1 and CDR2: SGHVS, FQNEAQ. The CDR3 here is CASSFNPGGDIETQYF. DNA for the CDR3: TGTGCCAGCAGCTTCAACCCGGGGGGAGATATAGAGACCCAGTACTTC.

In nucleotides, the CDR3 is TGTGCCAGCAGCCTCAGACAGTCTAATGAAAAACTGTTTTTT. Its protein product is CASSLRQSNEKLFF. The V gene is TRBV7-9, the J gene TRBJ1-4, with TRBD1 as a possible D gene (5 bases). This CDR3 is 14 amino acids long. The germline V gene has CDR1 SEHNR and CDR2 FQNEAQ (reference sequence). Trimming took off 5 bases at V and 3 bases at J, with 10 bases between the two ends.

The chain is built from TRBV18 and TRBJ2-1, with D hard to call. The V end was cut by 3 bases, the J end by 6 bases, with 3 bases between. The CDR3 spans 11 residues. Germline V gives CDR1 KGHSH, CDR2 LQKENI. The CDR3 spells CASSPLNEQFF. DNA for the CDR3: TGTGCCAGCTCACCCCTCAATGAGCAGTTCTTC.

V gene TRBV7-3 combines with J gene TRBJ2-1; 8 bases align to TRBD1. The CDR3 is 15 amino acids. Germline loops: CDR1 SGHTA, CDR2 FQGTGA. The V gene end was trimmed by 5 bases and the J gene end by 9 bases; junction bases not matched to a gene: 12. The CDR3 bases are TGTGCCAGCAGCCAAGCAGGGGGCGCTTGGAGTGAGCAGTTCTTC. Translating it yields CASSQAGGAWSEQFF.

The CDR3 reads CASSWGTAQTDTQYF. In nucleotides, the CDR3 is TGTGCCAGCAGCTGGGGGACTGCCCAAACAGATACGCAGTATTTT. This chain uses TRBV5-4 with TRBJ2-3; the D gene is possibly TRBD2 (6 bases). The CDR3 extends over 15 amino acids. Germline CDR1 is SGHNT and CDR2 is YYREEE (reference sequence). The V and J ends lost 3 bases and 3 bases respectively, with 14 bases between them. The full variable domain, its missing parts supplied by reference TRBV5-4 and TRBJ2-3, is ETGVTQSPTHLIKTRGQQVTLRCSSQSGHNTVSWYQQALGQGPQFIFQYYREEENGRGNFPPRFSGLQFPNYSSELNVNALELDDSALYLCASSWGTAQTDTQYFGPGTRLTVL.

The CDR3 nucleotides read TGCGCCAGCAGCATCCAGGGACAGTCCTACGAGCAGTACTTC. It is translated as CASSIQGQSYEQYF. V and J are TRBV5-1 and TRBJ2-7; 7 positions agree with TRBD1. The CDR3 covers 14 residues. Germline V gives CDR1 SGHRS, CDR2 YFSETQ. V lost 4 bases and J lost 1; bases outside the gene matches: 5.

V gene TRBV2 combines with J gene TRBJ1-3, with a tentative D call TRBD1 (5 bases). The V end was cut by 4 bases, the J end by 0 bases, with 7 bases between. The germline V gene encodes CDR1 SNHLY and CDR2 FYNNEI. The CDR3 totals 14 residues. The CDR3 coding sequence is TGTGCCAGCAGTGGCGGGGGCTCTGGAAACACCATATATTTT. Its translation: CASSGGGSGNTIYF.

This rearrangement joins TRBV18 to TRBJ2-7; 8 nucleotides agree with TRBD1. V gave up 1 base and J gave up 2 bases; unmatched junction bases: 1. CDR1 and CDR2 from the germline V gene are KGHSH and LQKENI. The CDR3 extends over 14 amino acids. The CDR3 region is CASSPQGQAYEQYF. The CDR3 nucleotides are TGTGCCAGCTCACCACAGGGACAGGCCTACGAGCAGTACTTC.